This entry features one T cell receptor beta chain sequence. Its antigen is not known. This specimen comes from a study of blood T cells in healthy people across ages. Ranging in age from about 6 to 100, the donors were healthy Caucasian individuals from Russia. Germline CDR1 MRHNA, CDR2 SNTAGT. The CDR3 totals 13 residues. The germline V and J ends were trimmed by 0 bases and 10 bases, with 11 bases remaining between them. Through a sample-barcoded 5' primer and a J-beta primer mix, a second PCR was run for roughly 7 to 11 cycles. Sequencing yielded, for each sample, at least 2.5 million paired-end reads carrying CDR3. TCRdb independently ran MiXCR on the 5' RACE reads; one entry per CDR3 protein. The sample holds about 1.4 million distinct CDR3 sequences, 59% seen once. Study-wide findings and caveats: Long-lived donors exceeded aged donors in naive CD4+ cells and diversity. With naive T cell percentage, TCR beta diversity showed a strong correlation.

Source material: blood. This receptor was identified in a man younger than 35 in good health. The chain has TRBV6-4 and TRBJ2-3; D is unclear. For the CDR3, the DNA is TGTGCCAGCAGTGACTCGAGGCCAGTACCGCAGTATTTT. Amino acids: CASSDSRPVPQYF.